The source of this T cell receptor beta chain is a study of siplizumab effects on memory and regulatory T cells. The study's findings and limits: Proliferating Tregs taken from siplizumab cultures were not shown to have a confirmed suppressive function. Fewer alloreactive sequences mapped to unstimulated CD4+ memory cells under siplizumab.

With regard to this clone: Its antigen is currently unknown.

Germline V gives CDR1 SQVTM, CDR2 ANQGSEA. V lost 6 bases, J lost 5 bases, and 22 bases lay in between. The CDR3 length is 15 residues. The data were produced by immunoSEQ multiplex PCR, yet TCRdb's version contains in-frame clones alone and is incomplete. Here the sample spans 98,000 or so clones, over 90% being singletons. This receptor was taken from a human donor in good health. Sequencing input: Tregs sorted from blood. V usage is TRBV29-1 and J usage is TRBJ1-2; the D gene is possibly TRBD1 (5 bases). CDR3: CSVPTGGKEGYGYTF. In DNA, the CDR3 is TGCAGCGTCCCCACGGGGGGAAAAGAAGGTTATGGCTACACCTTC.